A single sample is the source of the 12 T cell receptor beta chains below, sequenced in a study of cytomegalovirus exposure and HLA in healthy donors. Primers for the PCR totalled 60 Vbeta and 13 Jbeta. TCRdb's copy holds only in-frame clones and misses some; the assay was immunoSEQ multiplex PCR. The sample carries 150,000 to 200,000 clones, approximately 80% recorded once. The sample was PBMCs. The source of these receptors is a woman between 50 and 59 years old in good health and CMV-seronegative.

The CDR3 bases are TGTGCCAGCAGCCCCCTTACGGTCCGAGGTAATGAAAAACTGTTTTTT. Protein: CASSPLTVRGNEKLFF. This chain connects TRBV14 to TRBJ1-4; D unclear. The germline gives CDR1 SGHDN, CDR2 FVKESK. The CDR3 loop spans 16 amino acids. The V and J ends lost 4 bases and 4 bases respectively, with 16 bases between them. Drawing the rest from reference TRBV14 and TRBJ1-4, the complete variable domain is EAGVTQFPSHSVIEKGQTVTLRCDPISGHDNLYWYRRVMGKEIKFLLHFVKESKQDESGMPNNRFLAERTGGTYSTLKVQPAELEDSGVYFCASSPLTVRGNEKLFFGSGTQLSVL.

The chain is built from TRBV15 and TRBJ2-3; 9 bases are a match to TRBD2. Trimming removed 1 base from V and 5 bases from J; junction bases left unmatched: 7. Germline V gene lookup returns CDR1 LNHNV and CDR2 YYDKDF (reference sequence). The CDR3 sequence is 16 residues long. CDR3 in amino acids: CATSRVGGRALDTQYF. The CDR3 nucleotides are TGTGCCACCAGCAGAGTAGGCGGGAGGGCCCTAGATACGCAGTATTTT. Drawing the rest from reference TRBV15 and TRBJ2-3, the complete variable domain is DAMVIQNPRYQVTQFGKPVTLSCSQTLNHNVMYWYQQKSSQAPKLLFHYYDKDFNNEADTPDNFQSRRPNTSFCFLDIRSPGLGDTAMYLCATSRVGGRALDTQYFGPGTRLTVL.

This clone was observed a few times. Here the CDR3 DNA reads TGTGCCAGCAGTCAATGGACAGCCGCAACTAATGAAAAACTGTTTTTT. Translation gives CASSQWTAATNEKLFF. The chain has TRBV28 and TRBJ1-4; possible D gene TRBD1, 6 bases. Trimming removed 5 bases at V and 0 bases at J, with 13 bases between. The CDR3 length is 16 residues. Per the germline V gene, CDR1 is MDHEN and CDR2 is SYDVKM.

In this sample, this clone turned up once. This rearrangement joins TRBV7-9 to TRBJ2-5; 11 nucleotides match TRBD1. The CDR3 runs 17 residues. Germline V gene lookup returns CDR1 SEHNR and CDR2 FQNEAQ (reference sequence). V lost 5 bases, J lost 5 bases, and 13 bases stayed unmatched. Here the CDR3 DNA reads TGTGCCAGCAGCACCGGACCGGGACAGGGGGTGGGGGAGACCCAGTACTTC. Translating it yields CASSTGPGQGVGETQYF.

This chain uses TRBV14 with TRBJ1-1; D is ambiguous. Germline CDR1 SGHDN, CDR2 FVKESK. The CDR3 has 14 residues. Trimming shortened V by 4 bases and J by 0 bases, and 9 bases separated the two germline ends. The chain's CDR3 is CASSLAGMNTEAFF. The CDR3 bases are TGTGCCAGCAGCCTAGCGGGCATGAACACTGAAGCTTTCTTT.

This rearrangement joins TRBV9 to TRBJ1-1; no reliable D call. CDR1 is SGDLS, CDR2 YYNGEE, per germline. Deletions cut 0 bases from V and 1 base from J, with 13 bases between. The CDR3 runs 16 residues. As DNA, the CDR3 is TGTGCCAGCAGCGTAGGGGCGGGCGGATCGAACACTGAAGCTTTCTTT. Translating gives CASSVGAGGSNTEAFF.

The chain uses TRBV19 and TRBJ2-1; a possible D gene is TRBD2 (7 bases). This CDR3 spans 15 amino acids. CDR1 is LNHDA, CDR2 SQIVND, per germline (reference sequence). The V and J ends lost 2 bases and 8 bases respectively, with 16 bases between them. For the CDR3, the DNA is TGTGCCAGTAGTATACCCCAAGGGGGGGCGGATGAGCAGTTCTTC. As protein: CASSIPQGGADEQFF. Full variable domain (rest looked up from reference TRBV19 and TRBJ2-1): DGGITQSPKYLFRKEGQNVTLSCEQNLNHDAMYWYRQDPGQGLRLIYYSQIVNDFQKGDIAEGYSVSREKKESFPLTVTSAQKNPTAFYLCASSIPQGGADEQFFGPGTRLTVL.

V and J are TRBV18 and TRBJ1-1, with TRBD1 matching over 7 bases. The CDR3 is 16 amino acids. Germline CDR1 KGHSH, CDR2 LQKENI. V lost 4 bases to trimming and J lost 7 bases; unmatched junction nucleotides: 15. CDR3 in amino acids: CASSLHKRLGQDEAFF. The CDR3 DNA follows: TGTGCCAGCTCACTGCACAAACGACTTGGACAGGATGAAGCTTTCTTT.

This chain connects TRBV19 to TRBJ2-7; 11 positions agree with TRBD1. Germline lookup yields CDR1 LNHDA and CDR2 SQIVND (reference sequence). This CDR3 has 15 amino acids. V was clipped by 6 bases and J by 3 bases; unmatched bases: 7. The CDR3 protein is CASRRTGTGGYEQYF. CDR3 DNA: TGTGCCAGTAGGCGAACCGGGACAGGGGGCTACGAGCAGTACTTC.

The V gene is TRBV20-1, the J gene TRBJ2-1, with D unresolved. This CDR3 comprises 11 residues. Germline loops: CDR1 DFQATT, CDR2 SNEGSKA (reference sequence). Trimming took 0 bases from V and 8 from J, leaving 5 bases between them. In DNA, the CDR3 is TGCAGTGCTAGAGATCCCGATGAGCAGTTCTTC. It yields the protein CSARDPDEQFF.

Only a few counts were recorded for this clone. The rearrangement joins TRBV2 to TRBJ2-3; TRBD1 matches at 7 bases. Looked up from germline, CDR1 is SNHLY and CDR2 is FYNNEI. J gave up 5 bases and V 8 bases, and 7 bases lay outside the gene matches. The CDR3 covers 13 residues. The CDR3 coding sequence is TGTGCCAGCTTAGAGGGGGCTCAAGATACGCAGTATTTT. It translates to CASLEGAQDTQYF.

This chain connects TRBV9 to TRBJ1-5; maybe TRBD1 (6 bases). V dropped 6 bases and J dropped 4 bases, with 14 bases sitting between them. Germline CDR1 and CDR2: SGDLS and YYNGEE. The CDR3 sequence is 14 residues long. CDR3 DNA sequence: TGTGCCAGCAACGCTCAGGGGTGGAATCAGCCCCAGCATTTT. It is translated as CASNAQGWNQPQHF.